This T cell receptor (beta chain) was identified during a study of regulatory T cells in long-lasting Graves disease listed by TCRdb under 2021. Regarding the complete study: Newly diagnosed Graves' disease patients had taken antithyroid drugs for less than 3 months. Peripheral blood TCR sequencing and RNA sequencing compared persistent Graves' disease patients with newly diagnosed Graves' disease patients. The study was registered as a clinical trial and conducted in China. A total of roughly 33 samples were covered by TCR sequencing, comprising around 13 persistent and some 20 newly diagnosed Graves' disease patients.

This clonotype was seen a few times. Its antigen remains unidentified. Per-base qualities were not stored, and no clone one base away is much larger. Library preparation was by multiplex PCR. Sequenced using an Illumina HiSeq 4000. To build TCR beta libraries, CDR3 regions were amplified by Arm-PCR using iRepertoire HTBI primers. Before sequencing, the PCR products underwent gel purification. Processing in the source paper ran as follows. A total of fewer than 80 TRBV and some 15 TRBJ segments were identified across samples and were used for gene usage analysis of CDR3 amino acid clonotypes. Filtered high-quality paired reads were merged into contigs using COPE and FqMerger. BLAST was used to align contigs to IMGT TRBV, TRBD and TRBJ reference genes, and CDR3 was defined according to IMGT. Any clonotype with a frequency above 0.1% was classified as a highly expanded clone. Repertoire diversity was measured by Shannon entropy, and V-J evenness by the Gini coefficient. Public clonotypes were defined as clonotypes shared by more than one individual. TCRdb cleaned the public reads at Q25 with fastp, built clones with MiXCR and kept in-frame beta chains. Every distinct CDR3 protein forms one entry, paired with its most common genes and DNA. These V and J calls are TCRdb output, not the study's own analysis. Here the sample has 500,000 or so distinct CDR3 sequences; roughly 16% occur a single time. The ten biggest clones cover 12% of the sample.

What the authors observed across the whole study: A larger number of public clonotypes was shared among persistent patients (fewer than 3,000) than among newly diagnosed patients (around 870). Lower TCR Shannon entropy and fewer highly expanded clones were observed in persistent Graves' disease patients than in newly diagnosed patients, which suggested clonal expansion. Because the primary lesion, thyroid tissue, could not be accessed, the study looked at peripheral blood alone. The small sample size was acknowledged by the authors as a limitation that may reduce accuracy. Sequencing and analysis were restricted to the TCR beta chain. Preferential use of TRBV28, TRBJ1-2 and TRBJ2-5 was observed in persistent disease, whereas TRBV20-1 and TRBJ2-1 were favored in newly diagnosed disease.

The germline V gene gives CDR1 as SGHTA and CDR2 as FQGNSA. V was cut back by 5 bases and J by 7 bases, leaving a gap of 21 bases between them. The CDR3 numbers 16 residues from cysteine through phenylalanine. Just CDR3 DNA is preserved here, 48 bases in frame from base 1. The time point label for this specimen denotes: newly diagnosed GD, antithyroid drugs for less than 3 months. For both TCR sequencing and RNA sequencing, RNA was extracted from PBMCs in TRIzol. The diagnosis of Graves' disease followed American Thyroid Association guidelines. Recruitment of patients was carried out at an endocrinology department in Xi'an, China. From each patient, approximately 9 milliliters of peripheral blood was collected into an EDTA anticoagulant tube. PBMCs were isolated by Ficoll Paque Plus density gradient separation without further T cell sorting. An Agilent 2100 Bioanalyzer and agarose gel were used to check RNA quality, while a NanoDrop 2000 measured RNA concentration.

These data were also reused for a study on T cells in Graves' hyperthyroidism and ophthalmopathy. The second publication reports: Stable Graves' hyperthyroidism was defined as the absence of progression to ophthalmopathy over 18 months of follow-up. Hyperthyroidism patients were newly diagnosed, had a disease duration of under 2 months, and were aged 18 to 65 years. Any patient with an uncontrolled infection, another autoimmune disease, pregnancy or lactation was excluded. Clinical symptoms, serum thyroxine and TRAb, thyroid ultrasound, and orbital computed tomography formed the basis for the diagnoses. For the first round of RT-PCR on the TCR CDR3, the HTBI primer set was used together with the Qiagen OneStep RT-PCR kit. Most expanded thyroid clonotypes (frequency above 0.001) were also found in blood, which suggests that blood repertoires may mirror thyroid immune responses. A model built on a 13 V-J signature distinguished ophthalmopathy from stable hyperthyroidism, reaching roughly 88% sensitivity and about 81% specificity in cross-validation and 80%/75% in testing. During validation, the model predicted progression to ophthalmopathy a median of about 6.3 months ahead of onset, with more than 60% sensitivity and 72.22% specificity. TCR V-J signatures able to tell the groups apart were searched for in a discovery cohort of 90 to 100 patients, of whom approximately 40 had Graves' ophthalmopathy and around 58 had stable Graves' hyperthyroidism. Whether ophthalmopathy could be predicted prospectively was tested in an independent validation cohort made up of roughly 20 hyperthyroidism patients plus 17 patients who later progressed to ophthalmopathy. The 95 to 100 discovery patients were randomly divided into training and test sets at a 7:3 ratio. In addition, the study compared T-cell repertoires in thyroid tissue and in blood from roughly 6 Graves' hyperthyroidism patients. Following sampling, methimazole starting at 30 mg daily was given to hyperthyroidism patients, and high-dose intravenous methylprednisolone was given to ophthalmopathy patients. The libraries were constructed in a second round of multiplex PCR and then size-selected and purified. Paired-end sequencing of the libraries was performed with 100 bp reads on an Illumina HiSeq2000. Raw data were processed with SOAPnuke, discarding reads with adapters, uncalled bases, mean Phred below 15, or no exact constant-primer or identifier match. COPE v1.2.5 was used to merge the high-quality paired reads, and each unique nucleotide sequence was defined as a clonotype. MiTCR v1.1 was used to align clonotypes to the IMGT TRBV, TRBD and TRBJ reference segments. Only V-J combinations with frequency above 0.0001, covering about 99% of repertoires, were analysed. A TCS score was defined as the ratio between F50 (clonal expansion) and ExV (chaos), using BLOSUM62-based TCRdist between CDR3 peptides within each V-J. Welch's t-statistics and random forest reduced 450 to 600 V-J features to 13, which were used in a naive Bayes classifier (R e1071). Sample size was not statistically predetermined, and blinding of investigators to group allocation was not performed. TCR Vbeta CDR3 sequencing of 135 peripheral blood samples (roughly 43 ophthalmopathy, 75 hyperthyroidism and approximately 17 progressor patients) is reported in the paper.

The material was peripheral blood mononuclear cells (PBMCs), obtained at new diagnosis, from a patient treated with antithyroid drugs. The V and J segments used are TRBV7-2 and TRBJ1-5; 6 matching bases give a weak D call of TRBD1. This receptor was taken from a man in his forties or fifties with Graves disease. Donor details come from another sample of the same person, matched by shared clones. The nucleotides are TGTGCCAGCAGCGCAGACGGACAGTTTAGCGGGCAGCCCCAGCATTTT. It is translated as CASSADGQFSGQPQHF.